This paragraph reports one T cell receptor (beta chain). Treatment reported: randomized to nivolumab then ipilimumab (arm A) or the reverse (arm B). None of the patients previously received DNA-damaging chemotherapy. PBMC sorting kept live CD3+CD8+ cells without CD19 or CD56. This sample is part of a study of sequential checkpoint blockade in melanoma. Study information: Randomization was 1:1 between first-line nivolumab→ipilimumab and ipilimumab→nivolumab. After both sequences, patients received maintenance nivolumab.

Profiling relied on immunoSEQ multiplex PCR, and the TCRdb table lists in-frame clones only, not all of them. The sample contains about 25,000 clones, roughly 76% of which appear only once. Sequenced here: CD8+ T cells sorted from blood (inferred from file names), sampled from a patient given nivolumab and ipilimumab in sequence. This sequence originates from a human donor with melanoma.

The CDR3 is CASRGGGASEAFF. DNA of the CDR3: TGTGCCAGTAGAGGGGGTGGGGCATCTGAAGCTTTCTTT. V is TRBV19 and J is TRBJ1-1, with TRBD1 as a possible D gene (6 bases). CDR3 length equals 13 residues. Germline assignment: CDR1 LNHDA and CDR2 SQIVND (reference sequence). Trimming stripped 6 bases from V and 6 bases from J, with 14 bases between.